This is a list of T cell receptor beta chains from one sample in a study of shared clonotypes between healthy human individuals. Here immunoSEQ multiplex PCR was the method, and the copy in TCRdb shows in-frame clones only, minus some. The sample yields 800,000 to 950,000 clones, about 96% seen once. The specimen sequenced was naive CD8+ T cells sorted from blood. The receptor set was obtained from a man aged 25-40 years in good health. The CDR3 runs from the conserved cysteine through the conserved F or W. A D gene is named only where the DNA matches it firmly. The listing skips clone size in some rows; elsewhere it reads once, few, many or a size class.

CDR3nt: TGCAGCGTTGAACTAGCGGGAGAGGGCGCAGATACGCAGTATTTT
CDR3aa: CSVELAGEGADTQYF
v_gene: TRBV29-1
d_gene: TRBD2
j_gene: TRBJ2-3
abundance: NA

CDR3nt: TGTGCCAGCAGGATACCGAACACCGGGGAGCTGTTTTTT
CDR3aa: CASRIPNTGELFF
v_gene: TRBV2
d_gene: NA
j_gene: TRBJ2-2
abundance: NA

CDR3nt: TGTGCCAGCACCCGCCCGGGACAGGCTAATCAGCCCCAGCATTTT
CDR3aa: CASTRPGQANQPQHF
v_gene: TRBV6-1
d_gene: TRBD1
j_gene: TRBJ1-5
abundance: NA

CDR3nt: TGTGCCAGCAGTTCTGGGACTACCCCCTACAATGAGCAGTTCTTC
CDR3aa: CASSSGTTPYNEQFF
v_gene: TRBV27
d_gene: TRBD2
j_gene: TRBJ2-1
abundance: NA

CDR3nt: TGTGCCAGCAGTTTATTCTACGGTGCAAGCTCCTACAATGAGCAGTTCTTC
CDR3aa: CASSLFYGASSYNEQFF
v_gene: TRBV27
d_gene: NA
j_gene: TRBJ2-1
abundance: NA

CDR3nt: TGTGCCAGCATCCGGGACAAGGTAACGGGCTACACCTTC
CDR3aa: CASIRDKVTGYTF
v_gene: TRBV6-1
d_gene: NA
j_gene: TRBJ1-2
abundance: NA

CDR3nt: TGTGCCAGCAGCTTGGCGGCGGGACTCCAGAACACTGAAGCTTTCTTT
CDR3aa: CASSLAAGLQNTEAFF
v_gene: TRBV5-6
d_gene: NA
j_gene: TRBJ1-1
abundance: NA

CDR3nt: TGCGCCAGCAGCTTGGTGGGAGGGCCGGCAGATACGCAGTATTTT
CDR3aa: CASSLVGGPADTQYF
v_gene: TRBV5-1
d_gene: TRBD2
j_gene: TRBJ2-3
abundance: once

CDR3nt: TGTGCCAGCAGCTTAGCTTATCAGGACAGGGGTCTCTCTGGGGCCAACGTCCTGACTTTC
CDR3aa: CASSLAYQDRGLSGANVLTF
v_gene: TRBV7-6
d_gene: TRBD1
j_gene: TRBJ2-6
abundance: NA

CDR3nt: TGTGCCAGCAGCTCCGCGGACGGGCGGTTACGCTACGAGCAGTACTTC
CDR3aa: CASSSADGRLRYEQYF
v_gene: TRBV7-8
d_gene: NA
j_gene: TRBJ2-7
abundance: NA

CDR3nt: TGTGCCAGCAGCCAAGTACAGGACTTCTACGAGCAGTACTTC
CDR3aa: CASSQVQDFYEQYF
v_gene: TRBV14
d_gene: NA
j_gene: TRBJ2-7
abundance: NA

CDR3nt: TGTGCCAGCAGCTTTTTTGGACAGGAGAGGATCCGGGAGACCCAGTACTTC
CDR3aa: CASSFFGQERIRETQYF
v_gene: TRBV7-9
d_gene: TRBD1
j_gene: TRBJ2-5
abundance: NA

CDR3nt: TGTGCCAGCAGTTGGGGGACCTCCTACGAGCAGTACTTC
CDR3aa: CASSWGTSYEQYF
v_gene: TRBV27
d_gene: NA
j_gene: TRBJ2-7
abundance: NA

CDR3nt: TGCGCCAGCACCCCCCTCGCGGGGAGCACAGATACGCAGTATTTT
CDR3aa: CASTPLAGSTDTQYF
v_gene: TRBV5-1
d_gene: NA
j_gene: TRBJ2-3
abundance: once

CDR3nt: TGTGCCAGCAGAAGAGGCACTGAAGCTTTCTTT
CDR3aa: CASRRGTEAFF
v_gene: TRBV28
d_gene: NA
j_gene: TRBJ1-1
abundance: NA

CDR3nt: TGTGCCAGCAGCTTCCCCGGGACAGAGATCTCTGGGGCCAACGTCCTGACTTTC
CDR3aa: CASSFPGTEISGANVLTF
v_gene: TRBV7-9
d_gene: TRBD1
j_gene: TRBJ2-6
abundance: NA

CDR3nt: TGTGCCATCAGATCTACTAGCGGGAGCCTCTCCTACAATGAGCAGTTCTTC
CDR3aa: CAIRSTSGSLSYNEQFF
v_gene: TRBV10-3
d_gene: TRBD2
j_gene: TRBJ2-1
abundance: NA

CDR3nt: TGTGCCAGCAGTTACTTTAGCGGGAGGTGGAATGAGCAGTTCTTC
CDR3aa: CASSYFSGRWNEQFF
v_gene: TRBV27
d_gene: TRBD2
j_gene: TRBJ2-1
abundance: NA

CDR3nt: TGTGCCAGTCGACTAGCGGGAGCTGGCGAGCAGTACTTC
CDR3aa: CASRLAGAGEQYF
v_gene: TRBV19
d_gene: TRBD2
j_gene: TRBJ2-7
abundance: NA

CDR3nt: TGTGCCAGCAGCTTAGTGGGTAGCGGGGTGACCTACGAGCAGTACTTC
CDR3aa: CASSLVGSGVTYEQYF
v_gene: TRBV7-9
d_gene: TRBD2
j_gene: TRBJ2-7
abundance: NA

CDR3nt: TGTGCCAGCAGCGTAGGTGGGGGAGGCCTGTCAGATACGCAGTATTTT
CDR3aa: CASSVGGGGLSDTQYF
v_gene: TRBV9
d_gene: NA
j_gene: TRBJ2-3
abundance: NA

CDR3nt: TGCGCCAGCAGCCAAGACGACCGACCCTCCACTGAAGCTTTCTTT
CDR3aa: CASSQDDRPSTEAFF
v_gene: TRBV4-1
d_gene: NA
j_gene: TRBJ1-1
abundance: NA

CDR3nt: TGTGCCAGCAGCCAAGATCGGGGACAACAGGGCTGGACTAGCCACTACAATGAGCAGTTCTTC
CDR3aa: CASSQDRGQQGWTSHYNEQFF
v_gene: TRBV14
d_gene: TRBD2
j_gene: TRBJ2-1
abundance: NA

CDR3nt: TGTGCCAGCAGCGCGGAGAACAGGCCCGGGGAGCTGTTTTTT
CDR3aa: CASSAENRPGELFF
v_gene: TRBV9
d_gene: NA
j_gene: TRBJ2-2
abundance: NA

CDR3nt: TGTGCCAGCAGCTTAATGGGACAGCACCTACCGAACACCGGGGAGCTGTTTTTT
CDR3aa: CASSLMGQHLPNTGELFF
v_gene: TRBV7-9
d_gene: TRBD1
j_gene: TRBJ2-2
abundance: NA

CDR3nt: TGTGCCAGCAGTGACCGGGACAGCCTCTATGGCTACACCTTC
CDR3aa: CASSDRDSLYGYTF
v_gene: TRBV6-5
d_gene: TRBD1
j_gene: TRBJ1-2
abundance: NA

CDR3nt: TGTGCCAGCAGCGGCGGACTAGCGGGAAGCAATGAGCAGTTCTTC
CDR3aa: CASSGGLAGSNEQFF
v_gene: TRBV7-9
d_gene: TRBD2
j_gene: TRBJ2-1
abundance: NA

CDR3nt: TGTGCCACCGAGACTGGGGTCCGAGGAAATACGCAGTATTTT
CDR3aa: CATETGVRGNTQYF
v_gene: TRBV15
d_gene: NA
j_gene: TRBJ2-3
abundance: NA

CDR3nt: TGCAGCGTTGATTCGGACAGGGTGAACACTGAAGCTTTCTTT
CDR3aa: CSVDSDRVNTEAFF
v_gene: TRBV29-1
d_gene: TRBD1
j_gene: TRBJ1-1
abundance: NA

CDR3nt: TGTGCCAGCAGCTTGGAACCCTATAACTCTGGAAACACCATATATTTT
CDR3aa: CASSLEPYNSGNTIYF
v_gene: TRBV5-5
d_gene: NA
j_gene: TRBJ1-3
abundance: NA

CDR3nt: TGTGCCAGCCTAAGCGAAGGGGAGCTGTTTTTT
CDR3aa: CASLSEGELFF
v_gene: TRBV11-2
d_gene: NA
j_gene: TRBJ2-2
abundance: NA

CDR3nt: TGTGCCAGCAGCCCACATGACAGGGCCGACAATGAGCAGTTCTTC
CDR3aa: CASSPHDRADNEQFF
v_gene: TRBV7-8
d_gene: TRBD1
j_gene: TRBJ2-1
abundance: NA

CDR3nt: TGTGCCAGCAGCTTCATAGGACAGGGAGGGGGTGAAGCTTTCTTT
CDR3aa: CASSFIGQGGGEAFF
v_gene: TRBV13
d_gene: TRBD1
j_gene: TRBJ1-1
abundance: NA

CDR3nt: TGTGCCAGCAGCTTAGAACTAGGGGCTGGAAACACCATATATTTT
CDR3aa: CASSLELGAGNTIYF
v_gene: TRBV13
d_gene: NA
j_gene: TRBJ1-3
abundance: NA

CDR3nt: TGTGCCAGCAGCCCCTTAAGTGGGGCGGGAGGCACAGATACGCAGTATTTT
CDR3aa: CASSPLSGAGGTDTQYF
v_gene: TRBV11-3
d_gene: TRBD2
j_gene: TRBJ2-3
abundance: NA

CDR3nt: TGTGCCAGTAGTATAGCCCCAAATGATCTTACTGAGCAGTTCTTC
CDR3aa: CASSIAPNDLTEQFF
v_gene: TRBV19
d_gene: NA
j_gene: TRBJ2-1
abundance: NA

CDR3nt: TGTGCCAGCAGCACCGGGACAGGTGGCTACGAGCAGTACTTC
CDR3aa: CASSTGTGGYEQYF
v_gene: TRBV7-2
d_gene: TRBD1
j_gene: TRBJ2-7
abundance: NA

CDR3nt: TGCGCCAGCAGCTTGGTCGGCCGAAGTGCCCACGAGCAGTACTTC
CDR3aa: CASSLVGRSAHEQYF
v_gene: TRBV5-1
d_gene: NA
j_gene: TRBJ2-7
abundance: NA

CDR3nt: TGCGCCAGCAGCCAACCTTTCGACGGGACTAACTATGGCTACACCTTC
CDR3aa: CASSQPFDGTNYGYTF
v_gene: TRBV4-1
d_gene: NA
j_gene: TRBJ1-2
abundance: NA

CDR3nt: TGCGCCAGCACTAGTTCGGGGTTGGATGAGCAGTTCTTC
CDR3aa: CASTSSGLDEQFF
v_gene: TRBV10-2
d_gene: NA
j_gene: TRBJ2-1
abundance: NA

CDR3nt: TGTGCTAGTGGTTTGGAGAATTCCTACGAGCAGTACTTC
CDR3aa: CASGLENSYEQYF
v_gene: TRBV12-5
d_gene: NA
j_gene: TRBJ2-7
abundance: NA

CDR3nt: TGTGCCAGCAGCCGGGAGTGGGACGAGCAGTACTTC
CDR3aa: CASSREWDEQYF
v_gene: TRBV25-1
d_gene: NA
j_gene: TRBJ2-7
abundance: NA

CDR3nt: TGTGCCAGCAGTTACTCAACGGGGCCCGACTATGGCTACACCTTC
CDR3aa: CASSYSTGPDYGYTF
v_gene: TRBV6-5
d_gene: NA
j_gene: TRBJ1-2
abundance: NA

CDR3nt: TGTGCCAGCAGCGCATACCGCGGAGGGGAACTCCAAGAGACCCAGTACTTC
CDR3aa: CASSAYRGGELQETQYF
v_gene: TRBV7-9
d_gene: NA
j_gene: TRBJ2-5
abundance: once

CDR3nt: TGCGCCAGCAGCTTGACGACTAGCGGAAGTTACGAGCAGTACTTC
CDR3aa: CASSLTTSGSYEQYF
v_gene: TRBV5-1
d_gene: TRBD2
j_gene: TRBJ2-7
abundance: NA

CDR3nt: TGTGCCAGCAGCTTAGTTATGGGGGGAGCTAGCGGCACAGATACGCAGTATTTT
CDR3aa: CASSLVMGGASGTDTQYF
v_gene: TRBV7-8
d_gene: NA
j_gene: TRBJ2-3
abundance: NA

CDR3nt: TGTGCCACCAGCAGTGGCTGGCGGGAGAACACCGGGGAGCTGTTTTTT
CDR3aa: CATSSGWRENTGELFF
v_gene: TRBV15
d_gene: NA
j_gene: TRBJ2-2
abundance: NA

CDR3nt: TGTGCTAGCAGCTTAGACCCCGGGATCCCGCAGCCAGGGGAGCTGTTTTTT
CDR3aa: CASSLDPGIPQPGELFF
v_gene: TRBV7-7
d_gene: NA
j_gene: TRBJ2-2
abundance: NA

CDR3nt: TGCGCCAGCAGCCAAGACGGGCTAGCGGGCGCGGAGTTCTTC
CDR3aa: CASSQDGLAGAEFF
v_gene: TRBV4-1
d_gene: TRBD2
j_gene: TRBJ2-1
abundance: NA

CDR3nt: TGTGCCAGCAGCTACCGGACAAGCGGAAACACCATATATTTT
CDR3aa: CASSYRTSGNTIYF
v_gene: TRBV13
d_gene: NA
j_gene: TRBJ1-3
abundance: NA

CDR3nt: TGTGCCAGCAGTGGACAGGGGCTCACTGAAGCTTTCTTT
CDR3aa: CASSGQGLTEAFF
v_gene: TRBV2
d_gene: TRBD1
j_gene: TRBJ1-1
abundance: NA

CDR3nt: TGTGCCAGCAGTCTACTGGACAGGACACCGGACGGGGCCCAGCATTTT
CDR3aa: CASSLLDRTPDGAQHF
v_gene: TRBV2
d_gene: TRBD1
j_gene: TRBJ1-5
abundance: NA

CDR3nt: TGTGCCAGCAGAGCTGACAGAGGCTCCTACAATGAGCAGTTCTTC
CDR3aa: CASRADRGSYNEQFF
v_gene: TRBV7-8
d_gene: NA
j_gene: TRBJ2-1
abundance: NA

CDR3nt: TGTGCCAGCAGCTGGACAGGGGAGCTGTTTTTT
CDR3aa: CASSWTGELFF
v_gene: TRBV5-6
d_gene: NA
j_gene: TRBJ2-2
abundance: few

CDR3nt: TGTGCCAGCAGCTTTGGACCGGGGACCTACGAGCAGTACTTC
CDR3aa: CASSFGPGTYEQYF
v_gene: TRBV7-2
d_gene: NA
j_gene: TRBJ2-7
abundance: NA

CDR3nt: TGCGCCAGCAAGGCAGAGTCCTACGAGCAGTACTTC
CDR3aa: CASKAESYEQYF
v_gene: TRBV23-1
d_gene: NA
j_gene: TRBJ2-7
abundance: NA

CDR3nt: TGTGCCAGCAGCGGGAACTACGAGCAGTACTTC
CDR3aa: CASSGNYEQYF
v_gene: TRBV5-6
d_gene: NA
j_gene: TRBJ2-7
abundance: NA

CDR3nt: TGTGCCAGCAGCTTCCCTTTAGGGGTCCAAGAGACCCAGTACTTC
CDR3aa: CASSFPLGVQETQYF
v_gene: TRBV11-2
d_gene: NA
j_gene: TRBJ2-5
abundance: NA

CDR3nt: TGTGCCAGCAGCTTTTACGGGGGGGGAGTCTCCTACGAGCAGTACTTC
CDR3aa: CASSFYGGGVSYEQYF
v_gene: TRBV7-6
d_gene: TRBD2
j_gene: TRBJ2-7
abundance: once